This T cell receptor beta chain originates from a study of identical twins. V was pared by 3 bases and J by 5 bases, with 16 bases between. The germline V gene encodes CDR1 SGHVS and CDR2 FQNEAQ. CDR3 length: 15 residues. A single record per CDR3 protein comes from TCRdb applying MiXCR to the 5' RACE reads. The sample has hundreds of thousands of distinct CDR3 sequences, 6% to 6.5% seen once. This clonotype was detected a few times. The chain has TRBV7-8 and TRBJ2-5; maybe TRBD2 (6 bases). The sequencing sample was made of naive T cells sorted from blood. This receptor was identified in a man between 18 and 29 years old in good health. The CDR3 reads CASSFLQARGETQYF. In DNA form, the CDR3 reads TGTGCCAGCAGCTTCCTTCAGGCCCGGGGGGAGACCCAGTACTTC.